A selection of T cell receptor beta chains follows, all from one sample in a study of blood T cells in healthy people across ages. TCRdb reprocessed the 5' RACE reads via MiXCR and lists one record per CDR3 protein. The repertoire holds 450,000 to 650,000 distinct CDR3 sequences, with 24% as singletons. Another study also made use of these data, one on T cells of mothers and their children.

Sequenced sample: blood. These receptors originate from a boy aged 10-17 years in good health. Both conserved end residues are part of each CDR3. D genes are given only for firm matches. Where a row states a size, it is once, few, many or the class of an expanded clone; other rows omit it.

>TRBV6-2/TRBV6-3|TRBD2|.|TRBJ2-1
TGTGCCAGCAGTCCGAGACTAGCGGGAGGCGGTAATGAGCAGTTCTTC
CASSPRLAGGGNEQFF
>TRBV20-1|.|.|TRBJ2-7
TGCAGTGCTAGAATGGATTTGGGGTTTAACGAGCAGTACTTC
CSARMDLGFNEQYF
>TRBV7-2|TRBD1|.|TRBJ1-4
TGTGCCAGCAGCCCCGGGGACAGGGAAAAGGAAAAACTGTTTTTT
CASSPGDREKEKLFF
>TRBV5-1|.|few|TRBJ1-1
TGCGCCAGCAGCTTGTGGGGGGGATCTGAAGAAGCTTTCTTT
CASSLWGGSEEAFF
>TRBV15|.|many|TRBJ1-2
TGTGCCACCAGCAGCGACAGGTTCGGCTACACCTTC
CATSSDRFGYTF
>TRBV28|.|.|TRBJ2-7
TGTGCCAGCAGTTTCGCCCCGGGGGACTACGAGCAGTACTTC
CASSFAPGDYEQYF
>TRBV20-1|.|.|TRBJ2-1
TGCAGCGCTGTGAGGGTTGGGGGCAATGAGCAGTTCTTC
CSAVRVGGNEQFF
>TRBV28|TRBD2|.|TRBJ2-7
TGTGCCAGCACCCCGGGGGAGCGGGAGCCTCCCTCCTACGAGCAGTACTTC
CASTPGEREPPSYEQYF
>TRBV4-1|.|.|TRBJ2-1
TGCGCCAGCAGCCGGGACTGGAATGAGCAGTTCTTC
CASSRDWNEQFF
>TRBV20-1|TRBD2|many|TRBJ2-5
TGCAGTGCCGGGGAGGGCGTTGCGAACGCCCAGTACTTC
CSAGEGVANAQYF
>TRBV3-1|TRBD2|.|TRBJ2-5
TGTGCCAGCAGGCTATATACGGGGGGGGAGACCCAGTACTTC
CASRLYTGGETQYF
>TRBV4-1|TRBD2|.|TRBJ2-4
TGCGCCAGCAGCCAAGTGGGACTAGCGGACAAAAACATTCAGTACTTC
CASSQVGLADKNIQYF
>TRBV5-6|TRBD2|.|TRBJ2-3
TGTGCCAGCACCCTGACTAGCGGGGGCACAGATACGCAGTATTTT
CASTLTSGGTDTQYF
>TRBV9|TRBD2|few|TRBJ2-3
TGTGCCTGCAGCGGACTAGCGGGGAACACAGGTACGCAGTATTTT
CACSGLAGNTGTQYF
>TRBV7-2|TRBD1|.|TRBJ1-2
TGTGCCAGCAGCTTAGAGACAGGGGAGAGCTATGGCTACACCTTC
CASSLETGESYGYTF
>TRBV9|.|.|TRBJ1-3
TGTGCCAGCAGCGTAGGTCTCACCGGTTCCTCTGGAAACACCATATATTTT
CASSVGLTGSSGNTIYF
>TRBV28|.|.|TRBJ1-1
TGTGCCAGCAGCGACCACGGGGTCACGAACACTGAAGCTTTCTTT
CASSDHGVTNTEAFF
>TRBV12-3/TRBV12-4|.|.|TRBJ1-1
TGTGCCAGCACGAATATCCCCGGGACTGAAGCTTTCTTT
CASTNIPGTEAFF
>TRBV20-1|TRBD1|.|TRBJ2-1
TGCAGTGCTACTACAGGGGGCGTTGAGCAGTTCTTC
CSATTGGVEQFF
>TRBV20-1|.|few|TRBJ2-7
TGCAGTGCTAGAGATTGGTTACAGGGTCTCTACGAGCAGTACTTC
CSARDWLQGLYEQYF
>TRBV20-1|.|.|TRBJ2-7
TGCAGTGCTAGAGTAACCGAATACGAGCAGTACTTC
CSARVTEYEQYF
>TRBV7-9|.|.|TRBJ2-7
TGTGCCAGCGAGGGATTGAACGAGCAGTACTTC
CASEGLNEQYF
>TRBV7-9|TRBD1|.|TRBJ1-2
TGTGCCTCCGACGGGGACAGGGAGTTCTATGGCTACACCTTC
CASDGDREFYGYTF
>TRBV20-1|.|few|TRBJ2-1
TGCAGTGCTACGAGCTGGGACGGACTTCTCAATGAGCAGTTCTTC
CSATSWDGLLNEQFF
>TRBV7-2|.|few|TRBJ2-5
TGTGCCAGCAGCTTATCTCTTATCGGGGAGACCCAGTACTTC
CASSLSLIGETQYF
>TRBV4-2|.|.|TRBJ1-4
TGTGCCAGCAGCCGCACGGCCGGTGGGCTGTTTTTT
CASSRTAGGLFF
>TRBV6-2/TRBV6-3|TRBD2|.|TRBJ2-7
TGTGCCAGCAGTTATGGACTAGCCTCCTCCTACGGGCAGTACTTC
CASSYGLASSYGQYF
>TRBV4-1|.|few|TRBJ2-1
TGCGCCAGCAGCACTTGGACCGGGCCCAAGTACAATGAGCAGTTCTTC
CASSTWTGPKYNEQFF
>TRBV6-5|.|.|TRBJ2-7
TGTGCCAGCAGTTACGGGCCTTATAGCTCCTACGAGCAGTACTTC
CASSYGPYSSYEQYF
>TRBV18|.|.|TRBJ2-5
TGTGCCAGCTCACCGTATGGGGTTGACCAAGAGACCCAGTACTTC
CASSPYGVDQETQYF
>TRBV4-1|.|.|TRBJ1-1
TGCGCCAGCAGCCAAATAGGGGGGAACACTGAAGCTTTCTTT
CASSQIGGNTEAFF
>TRBV28|TRBD1|.|TRBJ1-2
TGTGCCAGCAGTGACGACAGGGGGGCCTATGGCTACACCTTC
CASSDDRGAYGYTF
>TRBV20-1|.|few|TRBJ2-7
TGCAGTGCTCTACTAGTTGGGCGCTACGAGCAGTACTTC
CSALLVGRYEQYF
>TRBV6-5|.|few|TRBJ1-1
TGTGCCAGCAGCCTGCTCGAGGGGATGACTGAAGCTTTCTTT
CASSLLEGMTEAFF
>TRBV4-2|.|.|TRBJ2-7
TGTGCCAGCAGCCAGGATAGTGGCGGGCTTGCATCCTACGAGCAGTACTTC
CASSQDSGGLASYEQYF
>TRBV6-6|.|once|TRBJ2-3
TGTGCCAGCTCGGGCCCAGATACGCAGTATTTT
CASSGPDTQYF
>TRBV4-3|.|.|TRBJ2-1
TGCGCCAGCAGCCAAGGTGAAGTGTACAATGAGCAGTTCTTC
CASSQGEVYNEQFF
>TRBV4-3|.|.|TRBJ2-4
TGCGCCAGCAGCCACCGGGGTTCAAACATTCAGTACTTC
CASSHRGSNIQYF
>TRBV7-9|.|.|TRBJ2-7
TGTGCCAGCAGCCCTAGTTTTGGGGGGCCCTACGAGCAGTACTTC
CASSPSFGGPYEQYF
>TRBV3-1|.|few|TRBJ1-3
TGTGCCAGCAGCCAAGCAGACAGGGGAAACACCATATATTTT
CASSQADRGNTIYF
>TRBV5-1|.|few|TRBJ2-7
TGCGCCAGCAGCTGGGGGGAAGAGCAGTACTTC
CASSWGEEQYF
>TRBV5-1|.|.|TRBJ1-2
TGCGCCAGCAGCGCCCGACATTGGGACATGTTTGGCTACACCTTC
CASSARHWDMFGYTF
>TRBV7-9|.|once|TRBJ1-5
TGTGCCAGCAGTCCCGGGACAAGACTTACCCAGCATTTT
CASSPGTRLTQHF
>TRBV12-3/TRBV12-4|.|.|TRBJ2-1
TGTGCCAGCAGTCTCCCTAGTTTCAGTAAGAATGAGCAGTTCTTC
CASSLPSFSKNEQFF
>TRBV4-3|.|.|TRBJ1-1
TGCGCCAGCAGCCAAGATCAGGGGTCTGAAGCTTTCTTT
CASSQDQGSEAFF
>TRBV4-3|.|many|TRBJ2-5
TGCGCCAGCAGCCAAGACTCTCGGGGGCTCCAAGAGACCCAGTACTTC
CASSQDSRGLQETQYF
>TRBV20-1|.|.|TRBJ2-2
TGCAGTGCTAGACATACCGGGCCGGGGAACACCGGGGAGCTGTTTTTT
CSARHTGPGNTGELFF
>TRBV3-1|.|.|TRBJ1-1
TGTGCCAGCAGCCTCAAGGGGGAAGCTTTCTTT
CASSLKGEAFF
>TRBV10-3|.|.|TRBJ2-3
TGTGCCCTTAAGCCCGGTAGTTCTGTGGATACGCAGTATTTT
CALKPGSSVDTQYF
>TRBV5-6|.|.|TRBJ1-2
TGTGCCAGCAGCCCCGGGACGGGGTTCTATGGCTACACCTTC
CASSPGTGFYGYTF
>TRBV3-1|.|.|TRBJ1-3
TGTGCCAGCAGCCCCCTCCGCTCTGGAAACACCATATATTTT
CASSPLRSGNTIYF
>TRBV7-7|TRBD2|few|TRBJ2-1
TGTGCTAGCAGCTTAGTGTCTAGCGGGATGGGCAATGAGCAGTTCTTC
CASSLVSSGMGNEQFF
>TRBV30|TRBD1|few|TRBJ1-6
TGTGCCTGGACCCCGGGACAGATTAATTCACCCCTCCACTTT
CAWTPGQINSPLHF
>TRBV5-4|.|.|TRBJ1-4
TGTGCCAGCAGCTTGGGTGGGGTTTCAACTAATGAAAAACTGTTTTTT
CASSLGGVSTNEKLFF
>TRBV5-1|.|.|TRBJ1-3
TGCGCCAGCAGCTTTTCTGGGTTTAGTCCTGGAAACACCATATATTTT
CASSFSGFSPGNTIYF